This T cell receptor beta chain was recovered during a study of T cell responses to AZD1222 COVID-19 vaccine. Turning to the study itself: Pooled in the analysis were second doses at about 4 or about 12 weeks.

Measured with immunoSEQ multiplex PCR; TCRdb has only the in-frame clones, and not every one. The table has 45,000 or so clones, 83% seen once; the top ten hold about 50%. Per germline, CDR1 MDHEN and CDR2 SYDVKM. The CDR3 spans 14 residues. Trimming removed 8 bases from V and 1 base from J; junction bases left unmatched: 2. V gene TRBV28 combines with J gene TRBJ2-1, with 10 bases aligning to TRBD2. The sequencing used peripheral blood, collected on day 0 of AZD1222 vaccination. The clonotype comes from an adult in good health. The CDR3 here is CASQREGSYNEQFF. The DNA for the CDR3 is TGTGCCAGCCAGCGGGAGGGTTCCTACAATGAGCAGTTCTTC. Drawing the rest from reference TRBV28 and TRBJ2-1, the complete variable domain is DVKVTQSSRYLVKRTGEKVFLECVQDMDHENMFWYRQDPGLGLRLIYFSYDVKMKEKGDIPEGYSVSREKKERFSLILESASTNQTSMYLCASQREGSYNEQFFGPGTRLTVL.